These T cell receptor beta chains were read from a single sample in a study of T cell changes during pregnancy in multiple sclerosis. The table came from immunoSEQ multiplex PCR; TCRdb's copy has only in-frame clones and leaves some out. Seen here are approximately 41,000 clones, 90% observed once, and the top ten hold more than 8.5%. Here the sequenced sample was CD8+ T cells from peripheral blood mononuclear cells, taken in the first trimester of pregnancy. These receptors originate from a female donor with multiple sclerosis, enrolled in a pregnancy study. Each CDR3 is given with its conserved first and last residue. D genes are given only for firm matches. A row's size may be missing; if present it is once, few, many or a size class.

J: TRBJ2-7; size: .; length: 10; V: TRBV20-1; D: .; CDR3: CSVPGYEQYF; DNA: TGCAGTGTCCCGGGGTACGAGCAGTACTTC
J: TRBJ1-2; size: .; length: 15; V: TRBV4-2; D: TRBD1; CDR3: CASSQTRTGNYGYTF; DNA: TGTGCCAGCAGCCAAACTAGGACAGGGAACTATGGCTACACCTTC
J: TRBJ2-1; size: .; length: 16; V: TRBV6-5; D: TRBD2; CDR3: CASSYGRGGPNNEQFF; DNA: TGTGCCAGCAGTTACGGACGCGGGGGACCGAACAATGAGCAGTTCTTC
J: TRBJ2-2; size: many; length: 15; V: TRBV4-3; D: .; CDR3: CASSKASDSTGELFF; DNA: TGCGCCAGCAGCAAGGCCTCGGACTCGACCGGGGAGCTGTTTTTT
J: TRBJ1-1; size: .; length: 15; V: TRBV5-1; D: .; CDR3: CASSLGWDMNTEAFF; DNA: TGCGCCAGCAGCTTGGGCTGGGACATGAACACTGAAGCTTTCTTT
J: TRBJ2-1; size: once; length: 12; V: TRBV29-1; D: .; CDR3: CSVEHRANEQFF; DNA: TGCAGCGTTGAACACAGGGCCAATGAGCAGTTCTTC
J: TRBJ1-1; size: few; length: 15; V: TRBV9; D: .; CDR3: CASSVQGGANTEAFF; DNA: TGTGCCAGCAGCGTGCAAGGTGGGGCGAACACTGAAGCTTTCTTT
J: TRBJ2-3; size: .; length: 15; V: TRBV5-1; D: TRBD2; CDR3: CASSKRGERADTQYF; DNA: TGCGCCAGCAGCAAGCGGGGGGAACGGGCGGATACGCAGTATTTT
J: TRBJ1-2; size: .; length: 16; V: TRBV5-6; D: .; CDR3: CASSLDSQLANYGYTF; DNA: TGTGCCAGCAGCTTGGATTCTCAGTTGGCTAACTATGGCTACACCTTC
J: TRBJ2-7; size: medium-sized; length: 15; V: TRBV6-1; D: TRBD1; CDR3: CASSDAGTGYYEQYF; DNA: TGTGCCAGCAGTGATGCCGGGACAGGGTACTACGAGCAGTACTTC
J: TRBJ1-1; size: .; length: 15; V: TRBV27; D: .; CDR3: CASSNYFPMNTEAFF; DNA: TGTGCCAGCAGTAATTACTTCCCTATGAACACTGAAGCTTTCTTT
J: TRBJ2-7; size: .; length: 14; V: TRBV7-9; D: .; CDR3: CASSLGGAGSGQYF; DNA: TGTGCCAGCAGCTTAGGCGGCGCTGGATCCGGGCAGTACTTC
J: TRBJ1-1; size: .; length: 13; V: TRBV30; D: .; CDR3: CAWSPGLNTEAFF; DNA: TGTGCCTGGAGCCCAGGTCTGAACACTGAAGCTTTCTTT
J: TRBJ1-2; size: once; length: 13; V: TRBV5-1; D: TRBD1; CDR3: CASSLGARGWYTF; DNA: TGCGCCAGCAGCTTGGGTGCCAGGGGGTGGTACACCTTC
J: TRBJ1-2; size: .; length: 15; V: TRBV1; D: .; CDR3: CTSSQDPGQGDPCCF; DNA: TGCACCAGCAGCCAAGATCCGGGACAGGGGGACCCTTGCTGCTTC
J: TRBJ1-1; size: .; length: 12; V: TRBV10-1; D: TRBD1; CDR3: CASSQIRGTAFF; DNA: TGCGCCAGCAGTCAGATCAGGGGGACGGCTTTCTTT
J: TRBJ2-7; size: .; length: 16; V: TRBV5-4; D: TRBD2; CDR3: CASTRLAGGQSYEQYF; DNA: TGTGCCAGCACAAGACTAGCGGGAGGGCAGTCCTACGAGCAGTACTTC
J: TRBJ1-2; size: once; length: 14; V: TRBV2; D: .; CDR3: CATGGLGGGDGYTF; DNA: TGTGCCACCGGAGGGCTAGGCGGGGGGGATGGCTACACCTTC
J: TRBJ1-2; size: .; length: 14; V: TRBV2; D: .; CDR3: CASNLHRVYYGYTF; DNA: TGTGCCAGCAATCTACACCGGGTTTACTATGGCTACACCTTC
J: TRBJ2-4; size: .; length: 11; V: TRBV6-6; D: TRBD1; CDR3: CASSYSDRVYF; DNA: TGTGCCAGCAGTTACTCGGACAGGGTCTACTTC
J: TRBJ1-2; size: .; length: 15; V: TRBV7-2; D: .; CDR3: CATQGWAENNYGYTF; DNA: TGTGCCACCCAGGGGTGGGCCGAGAATAACTATGGCTACACCTTC
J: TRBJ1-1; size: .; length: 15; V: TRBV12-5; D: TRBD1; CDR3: CASGSRDSRNTEAFF; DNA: TGTGCTAGTGGTTCCCGGGACAGCCGAAACACTGAAGCTTTCTTT
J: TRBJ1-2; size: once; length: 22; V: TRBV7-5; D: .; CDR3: CVRSPAHKIFTRDRDILYGYTF; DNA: TGTGTCAGAAGCCCAGCGCACAAAATCTTTACCCGGGACAGGGACATCCTCTATGGCTACACCTTC
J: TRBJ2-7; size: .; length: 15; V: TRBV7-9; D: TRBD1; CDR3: CASSLARDSSYEQYF; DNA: TGTGCCAGCAGCTTAGCGAGGGACAGCTCCTACGAGCAGTACTTC
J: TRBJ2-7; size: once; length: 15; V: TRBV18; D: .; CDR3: CASSPPRGPGYEQYF; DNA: TGTGCCAGCTCACCACCAAGAGGTCCGGGATACGAGCAGTACTTC
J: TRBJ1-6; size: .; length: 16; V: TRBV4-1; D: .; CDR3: CASSQTDSSYNSPLHF; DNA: TGCGCCAGCAGCCAAACAGATAGCTCCTATAATTCACCCCTCCACTTT
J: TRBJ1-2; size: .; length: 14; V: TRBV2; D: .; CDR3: CASSEYWTDDGYTF; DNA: TGTGCCAGCAGTGAATATTGGACAGACGATGGCTACACCTTC
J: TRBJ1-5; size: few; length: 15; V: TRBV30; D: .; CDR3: CAWSGTGLSNQPQHF; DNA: TGTGCCTGGAGTGGCACAGGGCTTAGCAATCAGCCCCAGCATTTT
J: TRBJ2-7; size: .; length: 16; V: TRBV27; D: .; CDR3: CASRGTVGRDRYEQYF; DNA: TGTGCCAGCAGAGGGACCGTGGGGCGGGACCGCTACGAGCAGTACTTC
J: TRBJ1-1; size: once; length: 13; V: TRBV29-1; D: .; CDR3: CSVDDPGGVEAFF; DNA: TGCAGCGTCGACGACCCCGGCGGAGTTGAAGCTTTCTTT
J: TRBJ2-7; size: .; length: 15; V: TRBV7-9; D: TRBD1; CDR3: CASSPGGRPTYEQYF; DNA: TGTGCCAGCAGCCCAGGGGGCCGTCCGACCTACGAGCAGTACTTC
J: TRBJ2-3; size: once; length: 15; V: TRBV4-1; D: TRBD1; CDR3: CASSHGQGWTDTQYF; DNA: TGCGCCAGCAGCCACGGACAGGGTTGGACAGATACGCAGTATTTT
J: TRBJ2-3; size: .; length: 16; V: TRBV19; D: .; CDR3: CASSITPILSTDTQYF; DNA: TGTGCCAGTAGTATTACGCCCATCCTAAGCACAGATACGCAGTATTTT
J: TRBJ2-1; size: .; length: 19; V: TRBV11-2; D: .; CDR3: CASSLRDHLASSSYNEQFF; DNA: TGTGCCAGCAGCTTACGAGACCACCTAGCGTCGAGCTCCTACAATGAGCAGTTCTTC
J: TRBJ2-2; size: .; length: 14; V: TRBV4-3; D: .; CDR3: CASSHFSGVRELFF; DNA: TGCGCCAGCAGCCATTTCAGTGGAGTCCGGGAGCTGTTTTTT
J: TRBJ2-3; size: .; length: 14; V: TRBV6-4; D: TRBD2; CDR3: CASSDSGEADTQYF; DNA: TGTGCCAGCAGTGATAGCGGGGAGGCAGATACGCAGTATTTT
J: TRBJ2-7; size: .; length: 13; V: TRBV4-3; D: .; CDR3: CASSQEGSYEQYF; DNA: TGCGCCAGCAGCCAAGAGGGGAGCTACGAGCAGTACTTC
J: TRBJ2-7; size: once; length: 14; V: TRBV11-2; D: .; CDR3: CASSLALVSYEQYF; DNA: TGTGCCAGCAGCTTAGCCCTAGTCAGCTACGAGCAGTACTTC
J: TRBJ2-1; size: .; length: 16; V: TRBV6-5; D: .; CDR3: CASSYRTGGGWNEQFF; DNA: TGTGCCAGCAGTTACCGAACTGGGGGCGGTTGGAATGAGCAGTTCTTC
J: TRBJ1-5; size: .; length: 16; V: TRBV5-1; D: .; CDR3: CASSPNPTEYNQPQHF; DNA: TGCGCCAGCAGCCCAAACCCGACAGAGTACAATCAGCCCCAGCATTTT